Described below is a single T cell receptor beta chain sequence and its context. This clonotype was seen many times. Its antigen is still unknown. No much larger clone is present one base from it, and per-base qualities are unavailable. The instrument was an Illumina HiSeq 2000. TCR beta chain libraries were generated through multiplex PCR amplification. High-throughput sequencing was used to analyze the amplified TCR beta chain products. TCRdb trimmed public reads at Q25 via fastp, called clones via MiXCR and kept in-frame beta chains. Duplicate CDR3 protein sequences are folded into a single record with the most common DNA and genes. Here the sample has about 180,000 distinct CDR3 sequences; 30% to 35% occur a single time. The ten largest clones take up about 3.9% of the sample. The sample belongs to a study of breast tumors, draining lymph nodes, adjacent tissues (dated by TCRdb to about 2016). A note on the overall study: Breast cancer patients provided tumor, adjacent nontumor tissue and axillary lymph nodes, and the study compared the TCR beta repertoires across these three sources. The study was designed to assess the relationships and possible T-cell exchange between tumor, surrounding tissue and draining lymph node repertoires in human breast cancer. The paper as a whole reports these results and caveats: The conclusion that tumor T cells originate in lymph nodes was framed as consistent with a hypothesis rather than directly demonstrated. Tumor T-cell repertoires showed less diversity than lymph node repertoires and more diversity than nontumor tissue repertoires, and tumor T-cell repertoires showed preferential V and J gene usage. The data were considered consistent with the idea that most tumor T cells come from the lymph node and then expand in tumor tissue. Tumor and nontumor tissue repertoires were found to be significantly more similar in luminal-like than in basal-like breast cancer.

From the cysteine up to the phenylalanine, the CDR3 has a length of 15 residues. The retained sequence is limited to the CDR3, 45 bases, with the frame set at the first base. Reading the germline V gene gives CDR1 SGHVS and CDR2 FQNEAQ. V lost 5 bases and J lost 4 bases, and the count of bases not matched to a germline gene is 7. Lymph node samples came from the axillary draining lymph nodes of breast cancer patients. This sequence uses TRBV7-8 and TRBJ2-1, and 8 junctional nucleotides match TRBD2. The clonotype originates from a female donor with breast cancer. Some clones in this sample may be carry-over from other donors' samples. The sequencing sample was made of axillary lymph node tissue. Read as DNA, the sequence is TGTGCCAGCAGCCAGAGACTAGCGCAGTACAATGAGCAGTTCTTC. Its protein reads: CASSQRLAQYNEQFF.